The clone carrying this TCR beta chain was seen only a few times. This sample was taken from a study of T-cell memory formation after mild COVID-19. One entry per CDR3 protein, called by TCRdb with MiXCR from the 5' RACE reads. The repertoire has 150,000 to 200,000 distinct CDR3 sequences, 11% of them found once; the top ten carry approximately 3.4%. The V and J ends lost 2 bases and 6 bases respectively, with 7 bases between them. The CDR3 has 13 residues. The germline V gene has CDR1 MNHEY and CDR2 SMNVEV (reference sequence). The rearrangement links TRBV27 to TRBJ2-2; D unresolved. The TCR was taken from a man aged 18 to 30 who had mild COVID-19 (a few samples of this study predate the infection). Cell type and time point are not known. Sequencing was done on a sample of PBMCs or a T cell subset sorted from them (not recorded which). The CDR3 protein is CASSLGQAGELFF. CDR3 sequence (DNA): TGTGCCAGCAGTTTAGGTCAGGCCGGGGAGCTGTTTTTT.